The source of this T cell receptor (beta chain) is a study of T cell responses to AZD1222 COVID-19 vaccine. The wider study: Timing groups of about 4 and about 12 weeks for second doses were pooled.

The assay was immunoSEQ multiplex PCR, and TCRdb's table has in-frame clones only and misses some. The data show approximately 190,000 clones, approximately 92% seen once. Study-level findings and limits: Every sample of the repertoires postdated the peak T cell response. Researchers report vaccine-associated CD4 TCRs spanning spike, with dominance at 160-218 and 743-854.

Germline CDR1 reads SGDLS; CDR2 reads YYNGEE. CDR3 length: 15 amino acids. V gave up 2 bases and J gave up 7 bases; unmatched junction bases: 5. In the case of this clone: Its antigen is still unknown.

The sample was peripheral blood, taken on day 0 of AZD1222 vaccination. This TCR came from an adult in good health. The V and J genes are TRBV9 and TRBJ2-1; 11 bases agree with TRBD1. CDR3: CASSVWGQGGNEQFF. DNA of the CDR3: TGTGCCAGCAGCGTCTGGGGACAGGGGGGGAATGAGCAGTTCTTC.